This TCR beta chain was identified in a study of T-cell reconstitution after alpha-beta-depleted transplantation in children. Study-level results: Two months or so post-transplant, alpha-beta T cells reportedly derived from several hundred expanded graft clones. Where some patients showed high TCRbeta diversity at day 60, it came from recipient T cells and thymic progenitors that had survived. A year post-transplant, T-cell counts and diversity derived mostly from newly produced T cells.

This clonotype occurred many times. As yet, its antigen is unknown. V lost 6 bases and J lost 4; bases outside the gene matches: 12. The CDR3 covers 17 residues. CDR1 is SQVTM, CDR2 ANQGSEA, per germline. Unique molecular identifiers were incorporated when the TCRbeta library was constructed. TCRdb processed the PCR reads anew with MiXCR; each CDR3 protein has one entry. The sample records hundreds of thousands of distinct CDR3 sequences, under 15% being singletons. The material was PBMCs, mostly from graft donor cells, obtained 360 days after TCRalphabeta/CD19-depleted stem cell transplant. V is TRBV29-1 and J is TRBJ2-7; 16 bases align to TRBD2. The TCR was taken from a male patient younger than 18 who had a stem cell transplant for acute myeloid leukemia, so the T cells may come from the graft donor. Here the CDR3 reads CSVNSGTSGRAPYEQYF. CDR3 sequence (DNA): TGCAGCGTCAACTCCGGGACTAGCGGGAGGGCCCCGTACGAGCAGTACTTC.